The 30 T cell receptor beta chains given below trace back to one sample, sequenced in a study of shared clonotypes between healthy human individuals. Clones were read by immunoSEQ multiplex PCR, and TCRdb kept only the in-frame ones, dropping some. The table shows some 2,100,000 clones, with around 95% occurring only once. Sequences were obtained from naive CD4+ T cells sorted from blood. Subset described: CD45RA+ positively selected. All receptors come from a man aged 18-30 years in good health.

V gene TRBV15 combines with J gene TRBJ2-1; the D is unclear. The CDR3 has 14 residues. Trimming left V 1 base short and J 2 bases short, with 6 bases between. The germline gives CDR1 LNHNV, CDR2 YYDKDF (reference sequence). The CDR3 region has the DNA TGTGCCACCAGCAGAGTTGGGCCCTACAATGAGCAGTTCTTC. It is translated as CATSRVGPYNEQFF.

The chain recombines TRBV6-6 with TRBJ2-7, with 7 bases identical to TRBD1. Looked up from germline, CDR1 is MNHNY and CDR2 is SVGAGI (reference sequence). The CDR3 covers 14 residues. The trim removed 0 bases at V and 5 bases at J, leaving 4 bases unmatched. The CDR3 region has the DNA TGTGCCAGCAGTTACTCGGACAGGAAAAACGAGCAGTACTTC. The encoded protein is CASSYSDRKNEQYF.

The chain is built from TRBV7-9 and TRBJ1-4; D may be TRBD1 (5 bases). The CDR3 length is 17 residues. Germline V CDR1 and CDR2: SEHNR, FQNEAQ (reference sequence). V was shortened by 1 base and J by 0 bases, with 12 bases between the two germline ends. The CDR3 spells CASSLGPPGATNEKLFF. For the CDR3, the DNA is TGTGCCAGCAGCTTAGGACCCCCGGGGGCAACTAATGAAAAACTGTTTTTT.

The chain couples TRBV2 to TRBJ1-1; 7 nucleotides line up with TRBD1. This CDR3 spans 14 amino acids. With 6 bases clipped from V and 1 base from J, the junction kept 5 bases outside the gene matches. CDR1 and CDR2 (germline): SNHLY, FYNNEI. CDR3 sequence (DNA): TGTGCCAGCAGGTGGGGACAGACGAACACTGAAGCTTTCTTT. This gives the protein CASRWGQTNTEAFF.

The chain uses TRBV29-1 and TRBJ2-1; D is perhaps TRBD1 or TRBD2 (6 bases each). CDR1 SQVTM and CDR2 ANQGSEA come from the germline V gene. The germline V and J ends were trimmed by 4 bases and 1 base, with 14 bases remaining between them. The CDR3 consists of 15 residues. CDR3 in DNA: TGCAGCGTTGGGTATAAGGGGGGTTCCTACAATGAGCAGTTCTTC. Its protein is CSVGYKGGSYNEQFF.

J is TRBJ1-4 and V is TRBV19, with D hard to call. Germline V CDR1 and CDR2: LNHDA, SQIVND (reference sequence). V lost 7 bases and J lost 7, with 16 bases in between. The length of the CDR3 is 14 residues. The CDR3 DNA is TGTGCCAGTAAAGAAGGGTCCGGGAGTGAAAAACTGTTTTTT. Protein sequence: CASKEGSGSEKLFF.

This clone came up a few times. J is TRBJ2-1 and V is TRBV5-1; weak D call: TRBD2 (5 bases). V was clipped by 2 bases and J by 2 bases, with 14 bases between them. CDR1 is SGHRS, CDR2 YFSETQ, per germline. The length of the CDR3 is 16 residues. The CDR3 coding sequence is TGCGCCAGCAGCTTTTCGGTGGGAGTAACCTACAATGAGCAGTTCTTC. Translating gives CASSFSVGVTYNEQFF.

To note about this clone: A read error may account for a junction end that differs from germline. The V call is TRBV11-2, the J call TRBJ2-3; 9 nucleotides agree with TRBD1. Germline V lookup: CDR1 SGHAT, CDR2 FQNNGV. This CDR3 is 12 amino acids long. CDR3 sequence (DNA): TGTGCCAGCAGTATGACCGGGACAGGGTTGAATTTT. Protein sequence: CASSMTGTGLNF.

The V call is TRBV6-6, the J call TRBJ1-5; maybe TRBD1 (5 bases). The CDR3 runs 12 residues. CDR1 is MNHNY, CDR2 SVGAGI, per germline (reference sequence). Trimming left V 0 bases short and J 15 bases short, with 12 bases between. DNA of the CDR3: TGTGCCAGCAGTTACTCGATAGGGGATTGGCATTTT. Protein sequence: CASSYSIGDWHF.

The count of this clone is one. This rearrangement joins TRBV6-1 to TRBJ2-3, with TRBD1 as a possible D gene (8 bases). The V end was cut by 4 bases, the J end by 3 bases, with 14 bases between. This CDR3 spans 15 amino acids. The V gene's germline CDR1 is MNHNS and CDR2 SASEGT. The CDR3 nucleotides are TGTGCCAGCAGTGCCGGACAGGGAGGGACAGATACGCAGTATTTT. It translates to CASSAGQGGTDTQYF.

The CDR3 nucleotides read TGTGCCATCAGTGCTTTCCCCGTTAGAGCGGGAGAATACAATGAGCAGTTCTTC. It encodes CAISAFPVRAGEYNEQFF. The chain is built from TRBV10-3 and TRBJ2-1, with 8 bases lining up with TRBD2. CDR1 is ENHRY and CDR2 is SYGVKD in the germline V gene. The CDR3 runs 18 residues. After removal of 4 bases from V and 4 bases from J, the junction contained 15 bases not matched to a gene.

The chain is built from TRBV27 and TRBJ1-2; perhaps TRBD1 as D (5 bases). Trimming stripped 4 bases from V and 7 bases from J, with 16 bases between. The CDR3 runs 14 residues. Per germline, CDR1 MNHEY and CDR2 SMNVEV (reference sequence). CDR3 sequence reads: CASSYRDWGSGYTF. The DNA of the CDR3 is TGTGCCAGCAGTTACCGGGACTGGGGGTCTGGCTACACCTTC.

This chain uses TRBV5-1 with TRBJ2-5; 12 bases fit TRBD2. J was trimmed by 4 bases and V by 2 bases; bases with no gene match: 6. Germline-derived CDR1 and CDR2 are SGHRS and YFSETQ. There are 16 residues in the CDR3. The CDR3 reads CASSFELAGGSETQYF. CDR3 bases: TGCGCCAGCAGCTTCGAACTAGCGGGAGGTTCAGAGACCCAGTACTTC.

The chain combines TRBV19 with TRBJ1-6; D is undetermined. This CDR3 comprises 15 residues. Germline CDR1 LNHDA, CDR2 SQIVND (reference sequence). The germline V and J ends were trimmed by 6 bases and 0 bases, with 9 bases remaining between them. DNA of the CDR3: TGTGCCAGTAGGGGAGAGGACTCCTATAATTCACCCCTCCACTTT. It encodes CASRGEDSYNSPLHF. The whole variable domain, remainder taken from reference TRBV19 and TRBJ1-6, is DGGITQSPKYLFRKEGQNVTLSCEQNLNHDAMYWYRQDPGQGLRLIYYSQIVNDFQKGDIAEGYSVSREKKESFPLTVTSAQKNPTAFYLCASRGEDSYNSPLHFGNGTRLTVT.

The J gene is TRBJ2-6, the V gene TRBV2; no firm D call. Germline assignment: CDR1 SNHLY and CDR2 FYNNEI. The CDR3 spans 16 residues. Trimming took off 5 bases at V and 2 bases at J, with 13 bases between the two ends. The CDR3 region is CASSPSGQTGANVLTF. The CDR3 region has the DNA TGTGCCAGCAGTCCCTCGGGCCAGACTGGGGCCAACGTCCTGACTTTC.

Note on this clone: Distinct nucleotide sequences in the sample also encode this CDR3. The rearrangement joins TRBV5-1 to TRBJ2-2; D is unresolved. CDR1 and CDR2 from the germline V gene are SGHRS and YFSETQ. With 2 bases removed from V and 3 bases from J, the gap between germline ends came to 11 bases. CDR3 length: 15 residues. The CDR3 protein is CASSLMGSDTGELFF. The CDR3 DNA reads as TGCGCCAGCAGCTTAATGGGGTCCGACACCGGGGAGCTGTTTTTT.

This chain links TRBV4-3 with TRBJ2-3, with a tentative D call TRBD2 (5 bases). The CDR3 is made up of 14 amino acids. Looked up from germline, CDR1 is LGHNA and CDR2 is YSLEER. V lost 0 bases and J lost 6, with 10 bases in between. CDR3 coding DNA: TGCGCCAGCAGCCAAGATACCCTAGCTGATACGCAGTATTTT. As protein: CASSQDTLADTQYF.

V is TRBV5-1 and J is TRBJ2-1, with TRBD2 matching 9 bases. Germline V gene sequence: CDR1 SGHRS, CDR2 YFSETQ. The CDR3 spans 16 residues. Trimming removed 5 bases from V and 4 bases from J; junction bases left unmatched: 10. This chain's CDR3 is CASRGSSGRRYNEQFF. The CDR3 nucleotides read TGCGCCAGCAGGGGAAGTAGCGGGAGAAGGTACAATGAGCAGTTCTTC.

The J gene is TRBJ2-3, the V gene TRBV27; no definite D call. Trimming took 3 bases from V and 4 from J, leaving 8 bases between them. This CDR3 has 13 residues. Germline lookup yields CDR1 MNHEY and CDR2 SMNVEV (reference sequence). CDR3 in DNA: TGTGCCAGCAGTTTCCTCGGGTCAGATACGCAGTATTTT. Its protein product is CASSFLGSDTQYF.

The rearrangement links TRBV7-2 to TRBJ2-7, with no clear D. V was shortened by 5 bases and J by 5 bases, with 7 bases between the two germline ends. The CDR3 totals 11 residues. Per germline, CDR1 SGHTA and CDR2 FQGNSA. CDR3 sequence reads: CASSRSDEQYF. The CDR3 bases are TGTGCCAGCAGCCGCAGCGACGAGCAGTACTTC.

The CDR3 sequence: CASSEAQGGGYTF. The CDR3 region has the DNA TGTGCCAGCAGTGAAGCCCAGGGGGGTGGCTACACCTTC. The gene calls are TRBV6-1 and TRBJ1-2, with 7 bases identical to TRBD1. The trim removed 0 bases at V and 7 bases at J, leaving 2 bases unmatched. Germline V gives CDR1 MNHNS, CDR2 SASEGT. CDR3 length: 13 amino acids.

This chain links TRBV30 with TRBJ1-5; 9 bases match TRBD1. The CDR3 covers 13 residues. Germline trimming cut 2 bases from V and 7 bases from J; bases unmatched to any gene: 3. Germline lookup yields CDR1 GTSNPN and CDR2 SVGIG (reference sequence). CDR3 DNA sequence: TGTGCCTGGAGTACAGGGGGCGTGCAGCCCCAGCATTTT. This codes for CAWSTGGVQPQHF.

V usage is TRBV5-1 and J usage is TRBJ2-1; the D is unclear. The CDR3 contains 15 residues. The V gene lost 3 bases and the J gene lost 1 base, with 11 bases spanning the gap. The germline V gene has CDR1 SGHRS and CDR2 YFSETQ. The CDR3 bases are TGCGCCAGCAGCTGGGCGGTCTTATCCTACAATGAGCAGTTCTTC. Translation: CASSWAVLSYNEQFF.

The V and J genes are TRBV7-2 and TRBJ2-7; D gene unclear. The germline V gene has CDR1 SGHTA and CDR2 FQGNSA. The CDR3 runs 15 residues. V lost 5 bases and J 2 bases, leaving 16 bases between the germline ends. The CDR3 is CASSPTRFSAYEQYF. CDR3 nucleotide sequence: TGTGCCAGCAGCCCGACCAGGTTCTCCGCCTACGAGCAGTACTTC.

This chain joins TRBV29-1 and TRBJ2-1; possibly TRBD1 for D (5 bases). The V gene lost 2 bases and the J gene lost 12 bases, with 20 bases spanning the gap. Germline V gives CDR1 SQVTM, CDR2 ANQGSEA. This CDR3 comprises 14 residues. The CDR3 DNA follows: TGCAGCGTTGAAAGACAGACCCCTCGTGAAGGGCAGTTCTTC. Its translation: CSVERQTPREGQFF.

CDR3 residues: CASSESVTGTYEQYF. CDR3 coding DNA: TGTGCCAGCAGTGAATCTGTGACAGGGACCTACGAGCAGTACTTC. The chain combines TRBV25-1 with TRBJ2-7, with 7 bases lining up with TRBD1. This CDR3 is 15 amino acids long. V lost 1 base, J lost 2 bases, and 5 bases stayed unmatched. CDR1 and CDR2 (germline): MGHDK, SYGVNS.

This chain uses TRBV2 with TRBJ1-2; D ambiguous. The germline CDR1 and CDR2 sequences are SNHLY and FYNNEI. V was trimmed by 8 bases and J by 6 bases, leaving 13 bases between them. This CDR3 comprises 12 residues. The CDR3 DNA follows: TGTGCCAGCCGAGGATCGGGGAATGGCTACACCTTC. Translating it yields CASRGSGNGYTF.

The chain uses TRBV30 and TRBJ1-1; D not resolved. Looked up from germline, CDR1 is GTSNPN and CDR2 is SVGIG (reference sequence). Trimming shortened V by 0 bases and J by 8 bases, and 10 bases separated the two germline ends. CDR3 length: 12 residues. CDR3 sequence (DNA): TGTGCCTGGAGTGTAACGTGGCTCGAAGCTTTCTTT. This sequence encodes CAWSVTWLEAFF.

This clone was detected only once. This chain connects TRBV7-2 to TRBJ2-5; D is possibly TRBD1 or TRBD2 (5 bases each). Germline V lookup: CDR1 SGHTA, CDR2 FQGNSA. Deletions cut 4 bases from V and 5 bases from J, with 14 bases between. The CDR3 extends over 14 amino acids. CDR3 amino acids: CASSSRQRGETQYF. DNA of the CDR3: TGTGCCAGCAGCTCCCGACAGAGAGGGGAGACCCAGTACTTC.

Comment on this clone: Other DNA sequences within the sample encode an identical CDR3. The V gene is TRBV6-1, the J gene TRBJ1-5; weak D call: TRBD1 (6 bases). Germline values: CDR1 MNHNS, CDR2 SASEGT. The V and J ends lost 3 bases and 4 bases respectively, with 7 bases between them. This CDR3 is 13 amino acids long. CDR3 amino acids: CASSDRGNQPQHF. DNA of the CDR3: TGTGCCAGCAGTGACAGGGGAAATCAGCCCCAGCATTTT.